One and the same sample provided the 18 T cell receptor beta chains below, sequenced in a study of beta chain features in type 1 diabetes. Study findings and constraints: Within each of all four CD4+ subsets, Type 1 diabetes patients had TCRB CDR3s that were moderately but significantly shorter.

Isolated RNA was reverse transcribed in full, so expressed TCRB transcripts were sequenced. Libraries were prepared by immunoSEQ multiplex PCR; TCRdb keeps only in-frame clonotypes and omits some of them. Of 300,000 or so clones listed, roughly 13% are singletons. No cognate antigen is known for these TCRs. The sequenced material came from naive CD4+ T cells from blood. These receptors were taken from a woman aged 18-30 years with type 1 diabetes.

J is TRBJ1-1 and V is TRBV7-8; possible D gene TRBD1, 5 bases. CDR3 length: 13 residues. Trimming left V 2 bases short and J 5 bases short, with 9 bases between. CDR1 is SGHVS and CDR2 is FQNEAQ in the germline V gene. The CDR3 DNA sequence: TGTGCCAGCAGCTTACAGGGCCTTACTGAAGCTTTCTTT. Its protein product is CASSLQGLTEAFF. The full variable domain, with the rest looked up from reference TRBV7-8 and TRBJ1-1, is GAGVSQSPRYKVAKRGQDVALRCDPISGHVSLFWYQQALGQGPEFLTYFQNEAQLDKSGLPSDRFFAERPEGSVSTLKIQRTQQEDSAVYLCASSLQGLTEAFFGQGTRLTVV.

CDR3 nucleotides: TGTGCCAGCAGCCCTACCTCGGGACAGGGGGTTCTAGCGGGAGGCCGGAATGAGCAGTTCTTC. Translated, it gives CASSPTSGQGVLAGGRNEQFF. V is TRBV14 and J is TRBJ2-1; either TRBD1 or TRBD2 may supply D (11 bases each). Per the germline V gene, CDR1 is SGHDN and CDR2 is FVKESK. The CDR3 consists of 21 residues. Trimming pared 4 bases from V and 7 bases from J, leaving 35 bases between.

The chain is built from TRBV2 and TRBJ2-4; possibly TRBD1 for D (5 bases). Germline V gene data show CDR1 as SNHLY and CDR2 as FYNNEI. The CDR3 has 16 amino acids. Trimming left V 5 bases short and J 0 bases short, with 14 bases between. As DNA, the CDR3 is TGTGCCAGCAGTACCGGACAAGAACTAGCCAAAAACATTCAGTACTTC. Protein product: CASSTGQELAKNIQYF.

This clone was counted between two and nine times. This rearrangement joins TRBV5-4 to TRBJ1-2, with no clear D. The CDR3 covers 12 residues. V gave up 2 bases and J gave up 8 bases, with 10 bases separating them. Per germline, CDR1 SGHNT and CDR2 YYREEE (reference sequence). The CDR3 sequence is CASSFNGNGYTF. The CDR3 DNA sequence: TGTGCCAGCAGCTTTAACGGGAACGGCTACACCTTC.

The chain carries TRBV28 and TRBJ2-5, with TRBD1 matching over 10 bases. Germline V gene sequence: CDR1 MDHEN, CDR2 SYDVKM. This CDR3 spans 15 amino acids. The V segment lost 6 bases and the J segment 9 bases; nucleotides outside the gene matches: 13. The CDR3 is CASRQPGQGPGAQYF. CDR3 DNA: TGTGCCAGCAGACAACCGGGACAGGGGCCTGGGGCCCAGTACTTC.

The sample holds a few counts of this clone. The chain employs TRBV2 and TRBJ2-3, with D possibly being TRBD1 (5 bases). The CDR3 contains 13 residues. With 7 bases removed from V and 3 bases from J, the gap between germline ends came to 11 bases. The V gene's germline CDR1 is SNHLY and CDR2 FYNNEI. CDR3 sequence: CASIRGWTDTQYF. As DNA, the CDR3 is TGTGCCAGCATAAGGGGCTGGACAGATACGCAGTATTTT.

The genes are TRBV4-2 and TRBJ2-7; 7 bases map to TRBD2. CDR3 length equals 13 residues. V lost 5 bases, J lost 4 bases, and 5 bases stayed unmatched. Germline loops: CDR1 LGHNA, CDR2 YNFKEQ. CDR3 sequence reads: CASSKGDYYEQYF. DNA for the CDR3: TGTGCCAGCAGCAAAGGGGACTATTACGAGCAGTACTTC.

This clone was recorded a few times. The chain uses TRBV5-1 and TRBJ2-7, with 7 nucleotides matching TRBD1. V shed 3 bases and J 7 bases; nucleotides not matched to a gene: 19. This CDR3 contains 17 residues. CDR1 is SGHRS, CDR2 YFSETQ, per germline. The CDR3 sequence is CASSWLQGSIRMEEQYF. The CDR3 region has the DNA TGCGCCAGCAGCTGGCTACAGGGGTCAATTAGAATGGAAGAGCAGTACTTC.

The gene calls are TRBV5-1 and TRBJ2-1; 9 nucleotides agree with TRBD1. CDR1 and CDR2 (germline): SGHRS, YFSETQ. Losses at the gene ends were 2 bases for V and 7 bases for J; bases not matched to a gene: 16. This CDR3 comprises 18 residues. CDR3 nucleotide sequence: TGCGCCAGCAGCTTTAACCTCGTCCGGGACAGGGAGGGAAATGAGCAGTTCTTC. Translating it yields CASSFNLVRDREGNEQFF.

This clone appeared a few times. This chain links TRBV5-1 with TRBJ2-7, with 10 nucleotides matching TRBD2. V gave up 4 bases and J gave up 3 bases; unmatched junction bases: 10. The germline V gene has CDR1 SGHRS and CDR2 YFSETQ. This CDR3 contains 16 residues. The CDR3 region is CASSPAGGPGIYEQYF. CDR3 DNA: TGCGCCAGCAGCCCAGCGGGAGGGCCCGGGATCTACGAGCAGTACTTC.

The table lists this clone with a few counts. The chain employs TRBV6-5 and TRBJ1-1; D ambiguous. Trimming removed 1 base from V and 1 base from J, with 7 bases in between. Germline V CDR1 and CDR2: MNHEY, SVGAGI. CDR3 size: 14 residues. CDR3 DNA: TGTGCCAGCAGTTACTGGGCCCCGAACACTGAAGCTTTCTTT. Protein: CASSYWAPNTEAFF.

The chain has TRBV7-9 and TRBJ1-2; perhaps TRBD1 as D (5 bases). Trimming cost V 4 bases and J 6 bases, with 21 bases left between them. The germline CDR1 and CDR2 sequences are SEHNR and FQNEAQ (reference sequence). The CDR3 runs to 16 residues. As DNA, the CDR3 is TGTGCCAGCAGCTCCACGAGGGGACTCGGATCAAATGGCTACACCTTC. Residues: CASSSTRGLGSNGYTF.

The rearrangement uses TRBV5-1 and TRBJ2-1, with D possibly TRBD1 on 5 matching bases. This CDR3 comprises 15 residues. The germline V gene has CDR1 SGHRS and CDR2 YFSETQ. Trimming pared 0 bases from V and 8 bases from J, leaving 15 bases between. The CDR3 sequence: CASSLADNSRDEQFF. In nucleotides, the CDR3 is TGCGCCAGCAGCTTGGCCGATAATTCCAGGGATGAGCAGTTCTTC.

This clone turned up a few times. The V and J genes are TRBV2 and TRBJ2-1, with D possibly TRBD2 on 5 matching bases. The V gene's germline CDR1 is SNHLY and CDR2 FYNNEI. Between the trimmed V and J ends, which lost 6 bases and 4 bases, there was a span of 13 bases. The CDR3 sequence is 14 residues long. The CDR3 DNA is TGTGCCAGCAGACCCCCGAGGGATTACAATGAGCAGTTCTTC. This encodes CASRPPRDYNEQFF.

The CDR3 spells CSAFGQGGHYGYTF. Here the CDR3 DNA reads TGCAGCGCATTTGGACAGGGGGGTCACTATGGCTACACCTTC. The chain uses TRBV29-1 and TRBJ1-2; 10 bases align to TRBD1. The ends lost 7 bases at V and 3 bases at J; junction bases unmatched: 8. CDR1 is SQVTM and CDR2 is ANQGSEA in the germline V gene. The CDR3 consists of 14 residues.

This clone was recorded a few times. DNA for the CDR3: TGTGCCAGCAGTGAAATGGTAGCGGGAAATAAGTTCTTC. Amino acids: CASSEMVAGNKFF. The rearrangement joins TRBV2 to TRBJ2-1, with 8 bases that match TRBD2. J gave up 14 bases and V 2 bases, and 8 bases lay outside the gene matches. CDR3 size: 13 residues. Germline loops: CDR1 SNHLY, CDR2 FYNNEI.

This clone turned up a few times. This rearrangement joins TRBV9 to TRBJ2-1; 7 bases map to TRBD1. V lost 4 bases to trimming and J lost 5 bases; unmatched junction nucleotides: 6. Germline V gives CDR1 SGDLS, CDR2 YYNGEE. The length of the CDR3 is 14 residues. CDR3: CASSPWTGHNEQFF. The CDR3 nucleotides are TGTGCCAGCAGCCCGTGGACAGGACACAATGAGCAGTTCTTC.

The rearrangement joins TRBV9 to TRBJ1-2; D is perhaps TRBD1 (6 bases). This CDR3 comprises 16 residues. The V end was cut by 4 bases, the J end by 0 bases, with 16 bases between. The germline V gene has CDR1 SGDLS and CDR2 YYNGEE. CDR3 protein: CASSTDDRIPNYGYTF. CDR3 nucleotide sequence: TGTGCCAGCAGCACTGATGACAGGATTCCTAACTATGGCTACACCTTC. Full variable domain (missing parts from reference TRBV9 and TRBJ1-2): DSGVTQTPKHLITATGQRVTLRCSPRSGDLSVYWYQQSLDQGLQFLIQYYNGEERAKGNILERFSAQQFPDLHSELNLSSLELGDSALYFCASSTDDRIPNYGYTFGSGTRLTVV.